This is a list of T cell receptor beta chains from one sample in a study of OX40 agonist ivuxolimab in advanced cancers. Produced via immunoSEQ multiplex PCR; TCRdb's table is partial and in-frame only. The sample yields around 35,000 clones, more than 75% seen once. The sequencing used CD4+ or CD8+ T cells sorted from blood, collected in a trial of the OX40 agonist ivuxolimab. The receptors come from an adult with an advanced solid tumor such as melanoma, head and neck, liver or kidney cancer. Each CDR3 is given with its conserved first and last residue. Fields, in order: V gene, clone size, D gene, J gene, CDR3 DNA, CDR3 protein. D genes are given only for firm matches. The size field is filled for only some rows; it gives once, few, many or a size class.

>TRBV19|-|-|TRBJ1-6
TGTGCCAGTAGTATCAGACAGGTCGTCTCACCCCTCCACTTT
CASSIRQVVSPLHF
>TRBV30|-|TRBD2|TRBJ2-1
TGTGCCTGGAACTCCGGGACTAGCGGTGGGGATGAGCAGTTCTTC
CAWNSGTSGGDEQFF
>TRBV7-9|-|-|TRBJ2-7
TGTGCCAGCAGCCCTGGAGGGGGCCCGGGAACCTACGAGCAGTACTTC
CASSPGGGPGTYEQYF
>TRBV27|medium-sized|-|TRBJ1-2
TGTGCCAGCAGTACGCAGGGCGGGAACTATGGCTACACCTTC
CASSTQGGNYGYTF
>TRBV29-1|-|-|TRBJ2-5
TGCAGCGTGGGCCCTTCGTGGGAGGAAGAGACCCAGTACTTC
CSVGPSWEEETQYF
>TRBV5-6|-|TRBD1|TRBJ2-7
TGTGCCAGCAGCTCCGGGACAGGGGGCTACGAGCAGTACTTC
CASSSGTGGYEQYF
>TRBV5-1|few|-|TRBJ2-5
TGCGCCAGCAGCTTCAGACTTAGCGTCGAGACCCAGTACTTC
CASSFRLSVETQYF
>TRBV6-1|-|TRBD1|TRBJ2-7
TGTGCCAGCAGTGAACAGGAGGGACAGGGTGACGAGCAGTACTTC
CASSEQEGQGDEQYF
>TRBV11-2|-|TRBD1|TRBJ2-3
TGTGCCAGCAGCTGGATGGGCCAGGGGGCTGCAGATACGCAGTATTTT
CASSWMGQGAADTQYF
>TRBV30|few|TRBD2|TRBJ2-3
TGTGCCTGGAGTAGGGAGGGAAGCACAGATACGCAGTATTTT
CAWSREGSTDTQYF
>TRBV27|-|TRBD1|TRBJ1-5
TGTGCCAGCAGTACCGCCCGGGACAGGGGGAATGTCAATCAGCCCCAGCATTTT
CASSTARDRGNVNQPQHF
>TRBV7-6|-|-|TRBJ2-3
TGTGCCAGCAGCTTAGATGAATCAGATACGCAGTATTTT
CASSLDESDTQYF
>TRBV4-1|-|TRBD2|TRBJ2-3
TGCGCCAGCAGCCCAGGACTAGCGGTTAGCACAGATACGCAGTATTTT
CASSPGLAVSTDTQYF
>TRBV7-9|-|-|TRBJ1-5
TGTGCCAGCAGCTTAAAGGACGGTAGCAATCAGCCCCAGCATTTT
CASSLKDGSNQPQHF
>TRBV18|-|TRBD1|TRBJ1-2
TGTGCCAGCACAGTTCCGGGACAGGGAGTCTATGGCTACACCTTC
CASTVPGQGVYGYTF
>TRBV6-5|-|-|TRBJ1-5
TGTGCCAGCAGTTACTCAACAGGCAATCAGCCCCAGCATTTT
CASSYSTGNQPQHF
>TRBV7-3|-|TRBD1|TRBJ2-1
TGTGCCAGCAGCGCCCGGGGCGACAGGGGAGGCAATGAGCAGTTCTTC
CASSARGDRGGNEQFF
>TRBV25-1|-|-|TRBJ2-3
TGTGCCAGCAGTGCAGTCCCAGGGCAGATCAACACAGATACGCAGTATTTT
CASSAVPGQINTDTQYF
>TRBV6-5|-|TRBD2|TRBJ2-5
TGTGCCAGCAGCTGGTCGGGGGGGTACCAAGAGACCCAGTACTTC
CASSWSGGYQETQYF
>TRBV9|few|-|TRBJ1-1
TGTGCCAGCAGCGTCGCCAAAGGCGGCACTGAAGCTTTCTTT
CASSVAKGGTEAFF
>TRBV5-1|-|-|TRBJ1-1
TGCGCCAGCAGCTTGGTCCGGGCAGGGGTCACTGAAGCTTTCTTT
CASSLVRAGVTEAFF
>TRBV6-4|-|-|TRBJ2-7
TGTGCCAGCAGTTATTCCCCGCTCTCCTACGAGCAGTACTTC
CASSYSPLSYEQYF
>TRBV2|-|TRBD2|TRBJ2-7
TGTGCCAGCAGTGAATTGATACTAGCGGGGGGATACGAGCAGTACTTC
CASSELILAGGYEQYF
>TRBV6-5|few|TRBD2|TRBJ2-4
TGTGCCAGCACCAACTCGGCGGGGGGACGGAACATTCAGTACTTC
CASTNSAGGRNIQYF
>TRBV2|-|-|TRBJ2-7
TGTGCCACCCCGGGCCGAGGTGGGCACGAGCAGTACTTC
CATPGRGGHEQYF
>TRBV11-1|-|-|TRBJ2-5
TGTGCCAGCAGATCTTGGGGACAAGAGACCCAGTACTTC
CASRSWGQETQYF
>TRBV18|-|TRBD1|TRBJ2-2
TGTGCCAGCTCACCCCGACAGGGTTATACCGGGGAGCTGTTTTTT
CASSPRQGYTGELFF
>TRBV7-9|-|-|TRBJ1-4
TGTGCCAGCAGCTTAGGGGGCGGGAATGAAAAACTGTTTTTT
CASSLGGGNEKLFF
>TRBV6-5|-|TRBD1|TRBJ1-4
TGTGCCAGCAGCCTCGGACAGGGTAATGAAAAACTGTTTTTT
CASSLGQGNEKLFF
>TRBV15|-|TRBD1|TRBJ1-5
TGTGCCACCAGTAGGACAGGGAGCAATCAGCCCCAGCATTTT
CATSRTGSNQPQHF
>TRBV29-1|-|TRBD2|TRBJ2-3
TGCAGCGTTCTAGCGGGATACACAGATACGCAGTATTTT
CSVLAGYTDTQYF
>TRBV7-2|-|TRBD2|TRBJ2-7
TGTGCCAGCAGCTTAGCGGTAGCGGGAGGCTACGAGCAGTACTTC
CASSLAVAGGYEQYF
>TRBV5-1|-|-|TRBJ2-5
TGCGCCAGCAGCTTGAGAGAGGGGCCAGAGACCCAGTACTTC
CASSLREGPETQYF
>TRBV7-3|-|-|TRBJ2-7
TGTGCCAGCAGCCCGGGGGGCCACTCCTACGAGCAGTACTTC
CASSPGGHSYEQYF
>TRBV7-3|-|-|TRBJ2-5
TGTGCCAGCAGCTTAAGTCCTAGCTTGGGAGAGACCCAGTACTTC
CASSLSPSLGETQYF
>TRBV7-9|-|TRBD1|TRBJ2-7
TGTGCCAGCAGCTTCCCACCGGGACAGGGAGGTTACGAGCAGTACTTC
CASSFPPGQGGYEQYF
>TRBV7-2|-|-|TRBJ1-6
TGTGCCAGCAGCCTGAATTCACCCCTCCACTTT
CASSLNSPLHF
>TRBV4-1|-|-|TRBJ1-2
TGCGCCAGCAGCACCGACGGGGGCGCACACTATGGCTACACCTTC
CASSTDGGAHYGYTF
>TRBV2|-|TRBD2|TRBJ2-5
TGTGCCAGCAGTGCCCCTTTCGGAGCGGGAAACCAAGAGACCCAGTACTTC
CASSAPFGAGNQETQYF
>TRBV6-5|once|TRBD1|TRBJ1-1
TGTGCCAGCAGCCACACAACAGGGGGCACTGAAGCTTTCTTT
CASSHTTGGTEAFF
>TRBV5-4|-|-|TRBJ1-2
TGTGCCAGCAGGGTCAGGGGTCAGAGGGGCTACACCTTC
CASRVRGQRGYTF
>TRBV27|-|-|TRBJ2-1
TGTGCCAGCATCTTAGGAAGGGGCTCCTACAATGAGCAGTTCTTC
CASILGRGSYNEQFF
>TRBV7-2|-|-|TRBJ1-2
TGTGCCAGCAGCTTAGTTCGGGGAAACTATGGCTACACCTTC
CASSLVRGNYGYTF
>TRBV5-5|-|-|TRBJ1-6
TGTGCCAGCAGCTCCCAGACAGTTAGCTCCTATAATTCACCCCTCCACTTT
CASSSQTVSSYNSPLHF
>TRBV7-9|-|TRBD1|TRBJ1-1
TGTGCCAGCAGCCCCACCCAGGGGGCACGGGCTTTCTTT
CASSPTQGARAFF
>TRBV20-1|few|-|TRBJ2-1
TGCAGTGCTCCTCGGTCCCCTGAGCAGTTCTTC
CSAPRSPEQFF
>TRBV9|-|-|TRBJ1-1
TGTGCCAGCAGCGTAGGACGGCAGAACACTGAAGCTTTCTTT
CASSVGRQNTEAFF
>TRBV6-1|-|-|TRBJ2-7
TGTGCCAGCAGGAGAGGGGGTCCCGGGGACGAGCAGTACTTC
CASRRGGPGDEQYF
>TRBV27|-|-|TRBJ2-1
TGTGCCAGCAGTTTATTCAATGAGCAGTTCTTC
CASSLFNEQFF
>TRBV10-2|-|-|TRBJ1-1
TGCGCCAGCAGTTTGGACAGAATGAACACTGAAGCTTTCTTT
CASSLDRMNTEAFF